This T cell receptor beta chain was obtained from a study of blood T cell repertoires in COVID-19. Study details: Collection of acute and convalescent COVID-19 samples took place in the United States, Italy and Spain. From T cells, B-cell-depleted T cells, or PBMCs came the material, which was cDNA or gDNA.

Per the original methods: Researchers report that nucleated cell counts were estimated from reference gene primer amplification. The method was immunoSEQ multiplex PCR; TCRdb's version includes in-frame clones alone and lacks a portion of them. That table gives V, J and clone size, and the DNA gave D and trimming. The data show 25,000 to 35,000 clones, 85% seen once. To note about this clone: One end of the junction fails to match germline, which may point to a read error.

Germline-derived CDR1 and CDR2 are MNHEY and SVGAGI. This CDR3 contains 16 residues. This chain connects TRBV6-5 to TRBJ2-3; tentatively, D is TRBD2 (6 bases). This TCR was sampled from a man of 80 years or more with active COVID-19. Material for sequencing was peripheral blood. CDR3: CASSYSILTSRDTQYF. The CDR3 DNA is TGTGCCAGCAGTTACTCGATCCTCACTAGCAGAGATACGCAGTATTTT.